The TCR beta chain described here comes from a study of T cell responses to AZD1222 COVID-19 vaccine. As for the study in general: Pooled in the analysis were second doses at about 4 or about 12 weeks. Study results and caveats: In the spike-specific TCR repertoire, nearly half reportedly target unmutated variant regions. With dominance at 160-218 and 743-854, vaccine-associated CD4 TCRs spanned spike.

Data came from immunoSEQ multiplex PCR; TCRdb stores just in-frame clones and leaves some out. The sample includes about 120,000 clones, around 81% of them seen just once. As to this clone: The antigen is undetermined.

The CDR3 totals 15 residues. Germline values: CDR1 MNHEY, CDR2 SVGAGI. Trimming took 0 bases from V and 4 from J, leaving 13 bases between them. Source: peripheral blood, taken on day 0 of AZD1222 vaccination. This chain joins TRBV6-5 and TRBJ2-7; tentatively, D is TRBD2 (5 bases). The sequence was obtained from an adult in good health. The CDR3 nucleotides read TGTGCCAGCAGTTACTCGAGGGTTCCTCGATACGAGCAGTACTTC. It translates to CASSYSRVPRYEQYF.